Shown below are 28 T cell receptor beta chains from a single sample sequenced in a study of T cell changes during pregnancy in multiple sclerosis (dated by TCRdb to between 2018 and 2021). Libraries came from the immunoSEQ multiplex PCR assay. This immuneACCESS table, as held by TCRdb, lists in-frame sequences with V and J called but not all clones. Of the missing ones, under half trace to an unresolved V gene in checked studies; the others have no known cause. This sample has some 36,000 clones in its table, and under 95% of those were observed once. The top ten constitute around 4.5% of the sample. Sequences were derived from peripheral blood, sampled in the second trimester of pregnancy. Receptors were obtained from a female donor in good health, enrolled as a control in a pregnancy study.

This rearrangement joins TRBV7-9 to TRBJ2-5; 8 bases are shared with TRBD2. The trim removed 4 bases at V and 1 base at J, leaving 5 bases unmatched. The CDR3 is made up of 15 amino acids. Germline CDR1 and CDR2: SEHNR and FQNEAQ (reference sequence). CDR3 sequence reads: CASSSTRGAQETQYF. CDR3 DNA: TGTGCCAGCAGCTCAACGCGGGGGGCCCAAGAGACCCAGTACTTC.

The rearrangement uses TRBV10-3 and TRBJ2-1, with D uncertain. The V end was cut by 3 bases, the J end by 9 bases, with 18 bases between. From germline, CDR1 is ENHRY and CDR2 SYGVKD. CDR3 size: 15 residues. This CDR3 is CAISESAESNGEQFF. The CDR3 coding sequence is TGTGCCATCAGTGAATCGGCGGAATCAAACGGTGAGCAGTTCTTC.

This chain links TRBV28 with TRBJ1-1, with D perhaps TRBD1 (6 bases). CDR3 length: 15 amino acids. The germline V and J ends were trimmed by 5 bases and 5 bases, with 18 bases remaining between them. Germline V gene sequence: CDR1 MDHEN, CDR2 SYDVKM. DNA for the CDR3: TGTGCCAGCAGTAACTACAAGGGAGGGGGAACTGAAGCTTTCTTT. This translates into CASSNYKGGGTEAFF. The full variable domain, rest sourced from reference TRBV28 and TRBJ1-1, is DVKVTQSSRYLVKRTGEKVFLECVQDMDHENMFWYRQDPGLGLRLIYFSYDVKMKEKGDIPEGYSVSREKKERFSLILESASTNQTSMYLCASSNYKGGGTEAFFGQGTRLTVV.

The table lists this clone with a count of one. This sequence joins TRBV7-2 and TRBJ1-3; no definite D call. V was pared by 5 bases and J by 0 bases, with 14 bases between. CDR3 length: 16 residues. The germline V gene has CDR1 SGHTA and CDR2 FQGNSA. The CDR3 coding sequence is TGTGCCAGCAGCCCCCCCAGTTTGGTCTCTGGAAACACCATATATTTT. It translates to CASSPPSLVSGNTIYF.

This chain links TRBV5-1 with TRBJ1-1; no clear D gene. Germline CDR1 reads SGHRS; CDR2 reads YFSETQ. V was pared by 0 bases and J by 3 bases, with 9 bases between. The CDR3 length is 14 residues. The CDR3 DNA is TGCGCCAGCAGCTTGGACGGGCGGGACACTGAAGCTTTCTTT. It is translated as CASSLDGRDTEAFF. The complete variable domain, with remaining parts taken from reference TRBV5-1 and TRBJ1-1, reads KAGVTQTPRYLIKTRGQQVTLSCSPISGHRSVSWYQQTPGQGLQFLFEYFSETQRNKGNFPGRFSGRQFSNSRSEMNVSTLELGDSALYLCASSLDGRDTEAFFGQGTRLTVV.

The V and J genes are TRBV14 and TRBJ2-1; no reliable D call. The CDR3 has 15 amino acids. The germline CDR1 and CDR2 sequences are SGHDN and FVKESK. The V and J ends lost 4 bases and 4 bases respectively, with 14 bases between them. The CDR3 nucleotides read TGTGCCAGCAGCCCGGTAATATCGATATACAATGAGCAGTTCTTC. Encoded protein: CASSPVISIYNEQFF.

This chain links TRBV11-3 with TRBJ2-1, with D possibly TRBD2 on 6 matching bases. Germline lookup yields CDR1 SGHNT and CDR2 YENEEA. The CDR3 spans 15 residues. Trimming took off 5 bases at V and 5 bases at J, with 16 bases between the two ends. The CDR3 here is CASSTNSGSDNEQFF. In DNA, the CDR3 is TGTGCCAGCAGCACCAATAGCGGATCTGACAATGAGCAGTTCTTC. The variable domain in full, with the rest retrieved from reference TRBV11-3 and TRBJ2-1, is EAGVVQSPRYKIIEKKQPVAFWCNPISGHNTLYWYLQNLGQGPELLIRYENEEAVDDSQLPKDRFSAERLKGVDSTLKIQPAELGDSAVYLCASSTNSGSDNEQFFGPGTRLTVL.

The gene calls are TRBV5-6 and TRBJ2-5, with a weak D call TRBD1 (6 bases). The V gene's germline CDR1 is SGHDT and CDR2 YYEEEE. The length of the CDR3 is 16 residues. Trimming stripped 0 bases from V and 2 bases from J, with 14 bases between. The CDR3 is CASSLDGTSLQETQYF. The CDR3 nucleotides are TGTGCCAGCAGCTTGGATGGGACATCCTTGCAAGAGACCCAGTACTTC.

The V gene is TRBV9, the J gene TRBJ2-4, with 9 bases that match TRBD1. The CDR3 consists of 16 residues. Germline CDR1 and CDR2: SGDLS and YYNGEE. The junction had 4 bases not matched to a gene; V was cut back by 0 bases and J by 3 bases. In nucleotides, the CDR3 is TGTGCCAGCAGCGTAGGGGGACAGGGAAGCAAAAACATTCAGTACTTC. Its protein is CASSVGGQGSKNIQYF.

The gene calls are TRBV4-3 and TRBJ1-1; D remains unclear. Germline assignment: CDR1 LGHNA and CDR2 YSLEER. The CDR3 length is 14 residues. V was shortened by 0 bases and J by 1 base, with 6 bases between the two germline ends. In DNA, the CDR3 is TGCGCCAGCAGCCAAGATCGCGGGAACACTGAAGCTTTCTTT. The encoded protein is CASSQDRGNTEAFF.

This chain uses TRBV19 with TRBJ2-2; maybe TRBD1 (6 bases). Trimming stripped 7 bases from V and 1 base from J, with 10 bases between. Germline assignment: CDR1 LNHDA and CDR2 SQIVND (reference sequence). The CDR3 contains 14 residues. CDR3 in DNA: TGTGCCAGTACCCTGACAGGGAACACCGGGGAGCTGTTTTTT. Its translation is CASTLTGNTGELFF.

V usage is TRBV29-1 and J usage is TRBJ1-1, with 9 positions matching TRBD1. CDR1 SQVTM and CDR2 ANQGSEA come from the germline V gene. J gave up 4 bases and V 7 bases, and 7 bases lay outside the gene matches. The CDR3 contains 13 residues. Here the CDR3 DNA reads TGCAGCGCCCGGACAGGGGAGGGCACTGAAGCTTTCTTT. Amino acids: CSARTGEGTEAFF.

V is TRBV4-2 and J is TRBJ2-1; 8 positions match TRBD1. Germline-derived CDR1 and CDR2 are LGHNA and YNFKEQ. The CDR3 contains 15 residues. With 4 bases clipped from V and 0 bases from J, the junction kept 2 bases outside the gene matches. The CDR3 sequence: CASSLDRGSYNEQFF. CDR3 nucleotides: TGTGCCAGCAGCCTCGACAGGGGCTCCTACAATGAGCAGTTCTTC.

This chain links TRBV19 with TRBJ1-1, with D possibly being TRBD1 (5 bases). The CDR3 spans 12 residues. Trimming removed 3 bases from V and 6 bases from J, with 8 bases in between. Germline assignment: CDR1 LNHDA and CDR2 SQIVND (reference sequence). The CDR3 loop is CASSIRGSEAFF. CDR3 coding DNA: TGTGCCAGTAGTATTCGGGGGTCTGAAGCTTTCTTT.

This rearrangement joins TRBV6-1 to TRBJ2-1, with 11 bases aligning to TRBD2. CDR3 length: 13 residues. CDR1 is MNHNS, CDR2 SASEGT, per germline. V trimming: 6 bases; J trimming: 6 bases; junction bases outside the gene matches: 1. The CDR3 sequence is CASRLAGGNEQFF. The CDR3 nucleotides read TGTGCCAGCAGGCTAGCGGGAGGCAATGAGCAGTTCTTC.

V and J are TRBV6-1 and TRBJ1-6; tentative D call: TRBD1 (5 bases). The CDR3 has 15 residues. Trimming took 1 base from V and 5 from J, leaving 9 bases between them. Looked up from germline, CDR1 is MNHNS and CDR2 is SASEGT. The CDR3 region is CASSEGAGNNSPLHF. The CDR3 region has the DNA TGTGCCAGCAGTGAAGGGGCAGGGAATAATTCACCCCTCCACTTT.

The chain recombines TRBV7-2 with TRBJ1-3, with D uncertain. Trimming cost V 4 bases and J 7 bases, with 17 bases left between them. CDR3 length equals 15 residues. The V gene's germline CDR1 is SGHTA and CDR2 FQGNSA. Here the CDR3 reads CASSYPGRERNTIYF. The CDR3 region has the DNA TGTGCCAGCAGCTACCCTGGACGGGAACGGAACACCATATATTTT.

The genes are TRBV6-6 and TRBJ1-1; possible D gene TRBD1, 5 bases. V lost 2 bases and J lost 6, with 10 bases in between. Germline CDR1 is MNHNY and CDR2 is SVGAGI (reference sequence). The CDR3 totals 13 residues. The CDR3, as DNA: TGTGCCAGCAGTTACGGGGGGACCGCTGAAGCTTTCTTT. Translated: CASSYGGTAEAFF.

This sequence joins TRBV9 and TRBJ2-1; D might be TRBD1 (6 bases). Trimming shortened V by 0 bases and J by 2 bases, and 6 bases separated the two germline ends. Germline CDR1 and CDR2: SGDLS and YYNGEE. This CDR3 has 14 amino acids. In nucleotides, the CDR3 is TGTGCCAGCAGCGTAGAGGGGGCCTACAATGAGCAGTTCTTC. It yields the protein CASSVEGAYNEQFF.

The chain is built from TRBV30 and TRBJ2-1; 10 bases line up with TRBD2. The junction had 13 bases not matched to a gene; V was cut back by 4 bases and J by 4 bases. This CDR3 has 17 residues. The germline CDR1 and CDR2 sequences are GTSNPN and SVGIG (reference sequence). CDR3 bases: TGTGCCTGGAACTGGTTCCGGACTAGCGGAGGATACAATGAGCAGTTCTTC. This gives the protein CAWNWFRTSGGYNEQFF.

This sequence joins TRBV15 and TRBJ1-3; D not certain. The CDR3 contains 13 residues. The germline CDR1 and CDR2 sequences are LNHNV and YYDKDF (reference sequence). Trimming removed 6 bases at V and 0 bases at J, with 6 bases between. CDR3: CATSSNSGNTIYF. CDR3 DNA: TGTGCCACCAGTAGCAACTCTGGAAACACCATATATTTT.

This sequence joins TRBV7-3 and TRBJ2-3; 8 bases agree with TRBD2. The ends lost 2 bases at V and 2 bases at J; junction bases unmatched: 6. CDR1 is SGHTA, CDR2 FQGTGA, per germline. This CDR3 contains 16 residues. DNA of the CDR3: TGTGCCAGCAGCTTAGTCGCGGGGGGCTACACAGATACGCAGTATTTT. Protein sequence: CASSLVAGGYTDTQYF.

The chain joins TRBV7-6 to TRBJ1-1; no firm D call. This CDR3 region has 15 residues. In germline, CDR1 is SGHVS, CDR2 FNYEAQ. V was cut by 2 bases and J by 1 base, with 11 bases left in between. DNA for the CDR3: TGTGCCAGCAGCTTAACCTACGGGGAGAACACTGAAGCTTTCTTT. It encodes CASSLTYGENTEAFF.

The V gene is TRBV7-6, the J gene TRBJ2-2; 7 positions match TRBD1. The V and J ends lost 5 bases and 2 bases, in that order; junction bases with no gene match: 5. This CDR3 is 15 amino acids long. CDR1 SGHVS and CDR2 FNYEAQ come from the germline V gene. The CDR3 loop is CASSKRQGNTGELFF. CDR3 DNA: TGTGCCAGCAGCAAAAGACAGGGAAACACCGGGGAGCTGTTTTTT.

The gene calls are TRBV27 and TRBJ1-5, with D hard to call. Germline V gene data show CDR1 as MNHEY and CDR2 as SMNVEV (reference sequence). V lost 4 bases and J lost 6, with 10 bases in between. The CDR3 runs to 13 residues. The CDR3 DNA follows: TGTGCCAGCAGTTCCGGAGGCGGTCAGCCCCAGCATTTT. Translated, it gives CASSSGGGQPQHF.

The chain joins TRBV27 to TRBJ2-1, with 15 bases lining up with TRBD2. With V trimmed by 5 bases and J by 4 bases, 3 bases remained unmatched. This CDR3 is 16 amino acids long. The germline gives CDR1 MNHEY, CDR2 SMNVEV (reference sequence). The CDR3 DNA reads TGTGCCAGCAGTCAAGGACTAGCGGGGGGGTACAATGAGCAGTTCTTC. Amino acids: CASSQGLAGGYNEQFF.

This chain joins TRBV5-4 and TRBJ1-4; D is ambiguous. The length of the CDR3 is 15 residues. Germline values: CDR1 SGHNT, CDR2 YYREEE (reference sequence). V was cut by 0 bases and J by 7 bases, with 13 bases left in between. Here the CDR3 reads CASSLEAGWGEKLFF. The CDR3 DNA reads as TGTGCCAGCAGCTTGGAGGCGGGCTGGGGTGAAAAACTGTTTTTT.

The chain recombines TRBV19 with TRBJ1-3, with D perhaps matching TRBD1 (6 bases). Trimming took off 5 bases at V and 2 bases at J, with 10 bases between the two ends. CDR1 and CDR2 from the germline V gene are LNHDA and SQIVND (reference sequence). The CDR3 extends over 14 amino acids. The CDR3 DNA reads TGTGCCAGTAGTCTGGACAGCCCTGGAAACACCATATATTTT. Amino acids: CASSLDSPGNTIYF.